These 6 T cell receptor beta chains were all obtained from the same sample, sequenced in a study of cytomegalovirus exposure and HLA in healthy donors. The PCR contained 60 Vbeta and 13 Jbeta primers. The assay was immunoSEQ multiplex PCR, and TCRdb's table has in-frame clones only and misses some. The sample records some 150,000 clones, almost 85% being singletons. The material sequenced was PBMCs. Receptors were obtained from a young man in good health and CMV-seropositive.

The chain combines TRBV9 with TRBJ1-1; D might be TRBD1 (5 bases). The CDR3 covers 12 residues. CDR1 is SGDLS and CDR2 is YYNGEE in the germline V gene. V lost 4 bases and J lost 10, with 14 bases in between. DNA of the CDR3: TGTGCCAGCAGCCAGGCCCGGGGGGGAGCTTTCTTT. Its protein product is CASSQARGGAFF.

V and J are TRBV6-5 and TRBJ2-1; 10 positions agree with TRBD2. The germline V gene encodes CDR1 MNHEY and CDR2 SVGAGI. The CDR3 contains 15 residues. Trimming cost V 6 bases and J 5 bases; bases outside gene matches: 7. The CDR3 sequence is CASRLSGGGHNEQFF. Here the CDR3 DNA reads TGTGCCAGCAGGTTGAGCGGGGGGGGACACAATGAGCAGTTCTTC.

The chain is built from TRBV6-1 and TRBJ2-3; no reliable D call. V was pared by 6 bases and J by 9 bases, with 13 bases between. The germline V gene encodes CDR1 MNHNS and CDR2 SASEGT. The CDR3 has 12 amino acids. CDR3 amino acids: CASRETFATQYF. CDR3 bases: TGTGCCAGCAGGGAGACCTTTGCCACGCAGTATTTT.

V is TRBV9 and J is TRBJ2-3, with D hard to call. The germline gives CDR1 SGDLS, CDR2 YYNGEE. The CDR3 sequence is 13 residues long. Trimming left V 4 bases short and J 1 base short, with 7 bases between. CDR3 DNA: TGTGCCAGCAGCCTACCTGGCACAGATACGCAGTATTTT. Protein sequence: CASSLPGTDTQYF.

Here the CDR3 reads CASSPSSYNEQFF. In nucleotides, the CDR3 is TGTGCCAGCTCTCCTTCGTCCTACAATGAGCAGTTCTTC. The chain uses TRBV18 and TRBJ2-1, with D unclear. The CDR3 covers 13 residues. V gave up 6 bases and J gave up 1 base, with 7 bases separating them. Germline values: CDR1 KGHSH, CDR2 LQKENI.

A single count supports this clone. The rearrangement joins TRBV19 to TRBJ1-5; 7 nucleotides match TRBD1. Germline lookup yields CDR1 LNHDA and CDR2 SQIVND (reference sequence). Unmatched junction bases numbered 9, after V lost 7 bases and J lost 6 bases. The CDR3 runs to 14 residues. The CDR3 protein is CASTVTGITQPQHF. CDR3 bases: TGTGCCAGTACCGTGACAGGGATTACTCAGCCCCAGCATTTT.